The clone carrying this T cell receptor (beta chain) was seen only once. The antigen is not known. V trimming: 3 bases; J trimming: 6 bases; junction bases outside the gene matches: 10. The CDR3 contains 16 residues. Unrecorded immune exposures were likely, despite nominal health at sampling. The data originate from a study of cytomegalovirus exposure and HLA in healthy donors. Study-level results: It emerged from a later analysis that several of the most significant clusters appeared to be linked to common viral pathogens. When analyzed later, a missense DCLRE1C variant was found to be linked to TCR beta V- and J-gene trimming. The only immune exposure information that was available was CMV serostatus.

The PCR ran on 60 Vbeta and 13 Jbeta primers. Here immunoSEQ multiplex PCR was the method, and the copy in TCRdb shows in-frame clones only, minus some. Of 98,000 or so clones in the sample, less than 80% were seen once. Source material: PBMCs. The clonotype comes from a man aged 40-50 years in good health and CMV-seronegative. The chain combines TRBV5-7 with TRBJ1-4, with 8 positions matching TRBD1. TRBV5-7 is filed as an ORF, its function uncertain. The CDR3 is CASSSLSEGQDEKLFF. For the CDR3, the DNA is TGTGCCAGCAGCTCCCTGTCGGAGGGACAGGATGAAAAACTGTTTTTT.